This section outlines one T cell receptor beta chain sequence together with its context. From germline, CDR1 is SQVTM and CDR2 ANQGSEA. Trimming cost V 6 bases and J 3 bases; bases outside gene matches: 5. There are 13 residues in the CDR3. This entry belongs to a study of blood T cell repertoires in COVID-19. Assay: immunoSEQ multiplex PCR; the TCRdb copy retains only in-frame clones and omits some. The sample records under 250,000 clones, about 90% being singletons. The sample was peripheral blood. The chain has TRBV29-1 and TRBJ1-5, with 7 nucleotides matching TRBD1. This clonotype was obtained from a man aged 30 to 45 with acute or convalescent COVID-19. The CDR3 protein is CSVRQGNNQPQHF. The CDR3 DNA is TGCAGCGTGAGACAGGGTAACAATCAGCCCCAGCATTTT.